This TCR beta chain was captured by sequencing in a study of blood T cell repertoires in COVID-19 (dated by TCRdb to about 2020). For the wider study: Collaborator samples came from the United States, Italy and Spain and covered acute and convalescent phases of COVID-19. Where available, HLA class I and class II types were taken from metadata supplied by the sample provider and were not determined by assay-based typing. The repertoires were released in a freely available public database meant as a resource for research on the immune response to SARS-CoV-2. Sample metadata almost always included a de-identified subject ID, COVID-19 status, age in years and sex. Samples were obtained from the ongoing ImmuneRACE study (first 160 participants) and from about 1,300 subjects provided by 6 global collaborators. Deeply sampled blood TCRbeta repertoires from subjects exposed to, actively infected with, or recovered from COVID-19 were included in the dataset. The material from the prospective study consisted of cDNA or gDNA derived from T cells, B-cell-depleted T cells, or PBMCs.

In the germline V gene, CDR1 corresponds to LGHNT and CDR2 to FRNRAP. V and J are truncated by 9 bases and 5 bases respectively, leaving an intervening sequence of 16 bases. Inclusive of the bounding cysteine and phenylalanine, the CDR3 is 13 residues long. The entry retains the CDR3 DNA only, 39 bases that are in frame from base 1. Whole blood was collected in K2EDTA tubes by collaborating institutions according to the institutions' own protocols. For TCRbeta analysis, collaborators shipped samples in one of three forms: frozen whole blood, isolated PBMCs, or DNA extracted from either of those sample types. Paper-wide results and their limitations: Clinical and demographic metadata were provided uncurated, with the amount varying by source and participant.

Comment on this clone: Its binding antigen is unknown. No base quality information exists; no much larger clone differs at one position.

TCRbeta CDR3 regions were amplified from genomic DNA using the immunoSEQ Assay, a bias-controlled multiplex PCR. As for the original processing: The number of nucleated cells in each sample was estimated from the amplification of reference gene primers within the assay. To quantify the absolute abundance of each unique TCRbeta CDR3 rearrangement, sequence reads were collapsed and filtered. For each sample, productive Simpson clonality was calculated by taking the square root of Simpson's diversity index across productive rearrangements. TCRdb's version of the immuneACCESS table is confined to in-frame rearrangements and falls short of the full clone set. An unresolved V gene accounts for under half of the shortfall where checked; the remainder is of unknown origin. That table supplies the V and J calls and clone size; D and trimming were determined from the DNA. Within this sample are about 250,000 clones, with roughly 83% of them counted one time only. The ten largest clones add up to 7.5% to 10% of the sample.

The source is a man older than 75 with acute or convalescent COVID-19. In this chain, TRBV12-5 is recombined with TRBJ1-1; matching of 6 bases hints at TRBD1 as the D gene. The sequenced material came from peripheral blood. The CDR3 corresponds to CASKLQGLTEAFF. DNA sequence: TGTGCTAGCAAGCTACAGGGTCTGACTGAAGCTTTCTTT.